The 19 T cell receptor beta chains reported below all come from one sample, sequenced in a study of blood T cell repertoires in COVID-19. Libraries were prepared by immunoSEQ multiplex PCR; TCRdb keeps only in-frame clonotypes and omits some of them. The repertoire holds under 200,000 clones, with about 86% as singletons. Sequenced: peripheral blood. These receptors all stem from a man in his sixties with acute or convalescent COVID-19.

This chain links TRBV5-1 with TRBJ1-2; TRBD1 might be the D (5 bases). The germline V gene encodes CDR1 SGHRS and CDR2 YFSETQ. The CDR3 loop spans 14 amino acids. V was trimmed by 2 bases and J by 0 bases, leaving 8 bases between them. CDR3 DNA sequence: TGCGCCAGCAGCTTCAGGGATGCTAACTATGGCTACACCTTC. Its translation is CASSFRDANYGYTF. The full variable domain, rest sourced from reference TRBV5-1 and TRBJ1-2, is KAGVTQTPRYLIKTRGQQVTLSCSPISGHRSVSWYQQTPGQGLQFLFEYFSETQRNKGNFPGRFSGRQFSNSRSEMNVSTLELGDSALYLCASSFRDANYGYTFGSGTRLTVV.

V is TRBV6-1 and J is TRBJ1-5; D is unresolved. With 1 base removed from V and 7 bases from J, the gap between germline ends came to 11 bases. Germline CDR1 reads MNHNS; CDR2 reads SASEGT. The CDR3 consists of 14 residues. The CDR3 spells CASSEDLGRQPQHF. CDR3 bases: TGTGCCAGCAGTGAAGACTTGGGGAGGCAGCCCCAGCATTTT.

The chain uses TRBV9 and TRBJ1-1; D is unclear. The CDR3 spans 15 residues. Trimming shortened V by 0 bases and J by 3 bases, and 12 bases separated the two germline ends. The V gene's germline CDR1 is SGDLS and CDR2 YYNGEE. The CDR3 loop reads CASSVGGGRDTEAFF. The CDR3 nucleotides read TGTGCCAGCAGCGTAGGGGGAGGGCGGGACACTGAAGCTTTCTTT.

This clone was recorded a few times. V and J are TRBV5-5 and TRBJ2-2; possible D gene TRBD2, 6 bases. Trimming cost V 0 bases and J 7 bases, with 7 bases left between them. The CDR3 loop spans 13 amino acids. CDR1 and CDR2 (germline): SGHKS, YYEKEE (reference sequence). In DNA form, the CDR3 reads TGTGCCAGCAGCTTGGCGGGGGTCGGGGAGCTGTTTTTT. Protein: CASSLAGVGELFF. The whole variable domain, remainder taken from reference TRBV5-5 and TRBJ2-2, is DAGVTQSPTHLIKTRGQQVTLRCSPISGHKSVSWYQQVLGQGPQFIFQYYEKEERGRGNFPDRFSARQFPNYSSELNVNALLLGDSALYLCASSLAGVGELFFGEGSRLTVL.

The J gene is TRBJ2-7, the V gene TRBV28; tentative D call: TRBD2 (6 bases). CDR3 length equals 14 residues. Trimming shortened V by 2 bases and J by 3 bases, and 11 bases separated the two germline ends. CDR1 and CDR2 from the germline V gene are MDHEN and SYDVKM. CDR3 sequence (DNA): TGTGCCAGCAGTTTAGGGGGAGGTGGCTACGAGCAGTACTTC. It encodes CASSLGGGGYEQYF. The entire variable domain, with the rest obtained from reference TRBV28 and TRBJ2-7, is as follows: DVKVTQSSRYLVKRTGEKVFLECVQDMDHENMFWYRQDPGLGLRLIYFSYDVKMKEKGDIPEGYSVSREKKERFSLILESASTNQTSMYLCASSLGGGGYEQYFGPGTRLTVT.

The CDR3 bases are TGTGCCAGCAGCGACGGACTTGCCTCCTACGAGCAGTACTTC. As protein: CASSDGLASYEQYF. The chain links TRBV9 to TRBJ2-7; possible D gene TRBD2, 5 bases. Trimming removed 3 bases from V and 0 bases from J, with 10 bases in between. The germline V gene has CDR1 SGDLS and CDR2 YYNGEE. The CDR3 spans 14 residues.

This clone was counted a few times. This chain links TRBV18 with TRBJ1-1; maybe TRBD1 (6 bases). Germline V gene sequence: CDR1 KGHSH, CDR2 LQKENI. This CDR3 contains 13 residues. Trimming took off 3 bases at V and 2 bases at J, with 7 bases between the two ends. CDR3 region: CASSPTGNTEAFF. CDR3 bases: TGTGCCAGCTCACCGACAGGAAACACTGAAGCTTTCTTT.

V and J are TRBV4-1 and TRBJ1-5; 7 nucleotides line up with TRBD1. Germline CDR1 is MGHRA and CDR2 is YSYEKL. The J segment lost 3 bases and the V segment lost 1 base, leaving 9 bases of the junction unmatched. The CDR3 consists of 17 residues. CDR3 sequence reads: CASSQGPTGRVNQPQHF. CDR3 nucleotides: TGCGCCAGCAGCCAAGGTCCGACAGGGCGGGTCAATCAGCCCCAGCATTTT.

This clone was seen only a few times. The J gene is TRBJ1-2, the V gene TRBV4-1; 7 positions agree with TRBD1. There are 15 residues in the CDR3. The germline V gene has CDR1 MGHRA and CDR2 YSYEKL. With V trimmed by 0 bases and J by 8 bases, 9 bases remained unmatched. The CDR3 DNA follows: TGCGCCAGCAGCCAAGAGACAGGGCTCCCCGGAGGCTACACCTTC. It is translated as CASSQETGLPGGYTF.

The chain links TRBV27 to TRBJ2-3, with D perhaps TRBD1 (6 bases). Germline lookup yields CDR1 MNHEY and CDR2 SMNVEV (reference sequence). CDR3 size: 16 residues. Trimming cost V 3 bases and J 0 bases, with 13 bases left between them. CDR3 sequence reads: CASSFQGTESTDTQYF. The CDR3 DNA follows: TGTGCCAGCAGTTTCCAGGGGACGGAAAGCACAGATACGCAGTATTTT.

The V and J genes are TRBV2 and TRBJ1-3, with unresolved D. CDR1 and CDR2 from the germline V gene are SNHLY and FYNNEI. The CDR3 sequence is 15 residues long. Trimming cost V 7 bases and J 3 bases, with 16 bases left between them. CDR3 region: CASKLGGDGGNTIYF. As DNA, the CDR3 is TGTGCCAGCAAACTAGGTGGCGACGGTGGAAACACCATATATTTT.

J is TRBJ2-3 and V is TRBV5-1, with TRBD2 matching over 8 bases. Germline V gene sequence: CDR1 SGHRS, CDR2 YFSETQ. This CDR3 region has 14 residues. V lost 4 bases and J lost 6; bases outside the gene matches: 7. The CDR3 spells CASSDPSGPDTQYF. The DNA of the CDR3 is TGCGCCAGCAGCGACCCTAGCGGGCCCGATACGCAGTATTTT. Combining the CDR3 with reference TRBV5-1 and TRBJ2-3 gives the whole variable domain KAGVTQTPRYLIKTRGQQVTLSCSPISGHRSVSWYQQTPGQGLQFLFEYFSETQRNKGNFPGRFSGRQFSNSRSEMNVSTLELGDSALYLCASSDPSGPDTQYFGPGTRLTVL.

The V and J genes are TRBV28 and TRBJ2-7; D may be TRBD1 (6 bases). Trimming removed 8 bases from V and 3 bases from J, with 8 bases in between. The CDR3 totals 11 residues. Germline V gives CDR1 MDHEN, CDR2 SYDVKM. CDR3 DNA sequence: TGTGCCAGCGGGACAAACTACGAGCAGTACTTC. It specifies CASGTNYEQYF. The full variable domain, its missing parts supplied by reference TRBV28 and TRBJ2-7, is DVKVTQSSRYLVKRTGEKVFLECVQDMDHENMFWYRQDPGLGLRLIYFSYDVKMKEKGDIPEGYSVSREKKERFSLILESASTNQTSMYLCASGTNYEQYFGPGTRLTVT.

V and J are TRBV19 and TRBJ2-7; no firm D call. The CDR3 is 12 residues long. Germline V gene data show CDR1 as LNHDA and CDR2 as SQIVND (reference sequence). The CDR3 DNA sequence: TGTGCTAACCCCAACAGATTCTACGAGCAGTACTTC. Its translation: CANPNRFYEQYF.

The chain carries TRBV15 and TRBJ2-5; D not resolved. The CDR3 totals 14 residues. Between the trimmed V and J ends, which lost 5 bases and 0 bases, there was a span of 10 bases. Looked up from germline, CDR1 is LNHNV and CDR2 is YYDKDF (reference sequence). The CDR3 here is CATSPQKYQETQYF. The DNA of the CDR3 is TGTGCCACCAGCCCACAGAAGTACCAAGAGACCCAGTACTTC.

This chain joins TRBV9 and TRBJ2-1; TRBD2 aligns across 10 bases. Trimming cost V 1 base and J 9 bases; bases outside gene matches: 7. Per the germline V gene, CDR1 is SGDLS and CDR2 is YYNGEE. This CDR3 spans 15 amino acids. The CDR3 bases are TGTGCCAGCAGCGTAAGCCGGCTAGCGGGAGTTGAGCAGTTCTTC. It specifies CASSVSRLAGVEQFF.

In nucleotides, the CDR3 is TGCGCCAGCAGCGAAACAGGGGGGATCACCTCCGGGGAGCTGTTTTTT. Protein sequence: CASSETGGITSGELFF. The chain carries TRBV5-1 and TRBJ2-2, with 8 nucleotides matching TRBD1. This CDR3 contains 16 residues. V lost 4 bases to trimming and J lost 6 bases; unmatched junction nucleotides: 11. Germline V gene lookup returns CDR1 SGHRS and CDR2 YFSETQ.

The J gene is TRBJ1-2, the V gene TRBV28; D gene unclear. V lost 2 bases and J 7 bases, leaving 17 bases between the germline ends. The germline CDR1 and CDR2 sequences are MDHEN and SYDVKM. CDR3 size: 15 residues. The CDR3 is CASSLEPGRRSGYTF. CDR3 nucleotides: TGTGCCAGCAGTTTAGAACCGGGGAGGAGGTCTGGCTACACCTTC.

This clone was picked up a small number of times. The chain employs TRBV2 and TRBJ1-1; TRBD1 matches 7 bases. There are 13 residues in the CDR3. After removal of 6 bases from V and 3 bases from J, the junction contained 4 bases not matched to a gene. Germline V lookup: CDR1 SNHLY, CDR2 FYNNEI. The CDR3 region is CASSYRGHTEAFF. DNA for the CDR3: TGTGCCAGCAGCTACAGGGGCCACACTGAAGCTTTCTTT. The variable domain in full, with the rest retrieved from reference TRBV2 and TRBJ1-1, is EPEVTQTPSHQVTQMGQEVILRCVPISNHLYFYWYRQILGQKVEFLVSFYNNEISEKSEIFDDQFSVERPDGSNFTLKIRSTKLEDSAMYFCASSYRGHTEAFFGQGTRLTVV.